This entry features one T cell receptor beta chain sequence. Its target is unknown. This could be a read error, since a much larger clone is one nucleotide away. Combining a sample-barcoded 5' primer with a J-beta primer mix, a second PCR ran for 7 to 11 cycles. TCRdb re-analysed the 5' RACE reads in MiXCR, keeping a single row per CDR3 protein. The sample lists about 570,000 distinct CDR3 sequences, roughly a quarter occurring once. Germline CDR1 reads SGHTA; CDR2 reads FQGNSA. CDR3 size: 15 residues. The record originates from a study of blood T cells in healthy people across ages. Study-wide findings and caveats: Nothing was known about donor CMV status, and this possibly confounded expanded clonotype changes. Age brought a roughly linear fall in TCR beta diversity measured per million T cells.

The sample taken for sequencing was blood. The chain uses TRBV7-2 and TRBJ1-4; TRBD1 matches 7 bases. This TCR was sampled from a woman in her 70s in good health. The CDR3 here is CASSSIATGTEELFF. CDR3 DNA sequence: TGTGCCAGCAGCTCCATAGCGACAGGGACTGAAGAACTGTTTTTT.